This T cell receptor beta chain was captured by sequencing in a study of T-cell memory formation after mild COVID-19 (TCRdb year 2021). Context from the whole study: Most TCR sequence clusters were specific to one of the two donors. In a couple of donors, T-cell clones that expanded and contracted after mild COVID-19 were followed by sequencing TCRalpha and TCRbeta repertoires longitudinally. Two young, previously healthy adult volunteers, one female and one male, were included in the cohort. What the work shows at the level of the full study, not this receptor alone: Contracting CD4+ clones were located mainly in the CM and EM memory subsets, whereas CD8+ clones were found to be enriched in EMRA. The detection of some responding clones in pre-infection memory suggests that pre-existing cross-reactive memory T cells joined the SARS-CoV-2 response. The study covered only two mild cases, and larger cohorts including severe cases with pre-infection samples were considered necessary. SARS-CoV-2 specificity of the second-wave clones peaking on day 37 was not confirmed. From day 15 to 85, contracting clones showed balanced CD4/CD8 phenotypes, whereas a second wave of clones that expanded from day 15 to 37 leaned towards CD4+.

Ficoll-Paque density gradient centrifugation was the method used to isolate PBMCs. Instrument on record: Illumina NovaSeq 6000. TCRalpha and TCRbeta cDNA libraries were constructed by 5'RACE with constant-segment primers, with sample barcodes and unique molecular identifiers being introduced. RNA was extracted from every sample with Trizol reagent. Libraries were amplified in two PCR steps, with a second sample barcode and Illumina TruSeq adapters added in the second step. Sequencing of libraries was performed on an Illumina NovaSeq with 2 x 150 bp paired-end reads. The study's processing was this. The reads were demultiplexed and collapsed into UMI-guided consensus sequences using migec v1.2.7. Using mixcr v2.1.11, UMI consensuses were aligned to TRA and TRB V and J templates and then assembled into clonotypes. A clonotype was counted as expanded or contracted only when both edgeR and NoisET called the clonotype significant, with the noise models trained on biological replicates. For edgeR calls, the cutoffs were a false discovery rate-adjusted p below 0.01 and a log2 fold-change threshold of 1. As an exploratory analysis of dynamics, PCA with hierarchical clustering was applied to max-normalized trajectories of the 1000 most abundant clonotypes. The CD4 or CD8 phenotype of responding clones was assigned using the separately sequenced CD4+ and CD8+ repertoires. TCRdb reprocessed the public reads (quality trimming at Q25 with fastp, clone calling with MiXCR) and kept in-frame beta chains. CDR3 protein sequences are deduplicated, and each keeps its most common genes and DNA. TCRdb's processing, not the study's, gives the V and J calls here. Within this sample are some 320,000 distinct CDR3 sequences, with 15% to 20% of them counted one time only. Of the sample, under 25% is held by the ten largest clones.

This clonotype was counted many times. This receptor's antigen is unknown. Per-base qualities were not stored, and no clone one base away is much larger. The CDR3 measures 13 amino acids from cysteine to phenylalanine. The sequence is cut down to CDR3 DNA, 39 bases in frame from base 1. V and J are truncated by 2 bases and 4 bases respectively, leaving an intervening sequence of 7 bases. The chain is made from TRBV12-3 or TRBV12-4 and TRBJ2-3; no D gene is confidently identified. This sequence was found in a man between 18 and 35 years old who had mild COVID-19 (a few samples of this study predate the infection). The sample titles of this study are shuffled in the database, so cell type and time point are left out; the donor was told from shared clones. Sequenced input: PBMCs or a T cell subset sorted from them (not recorded which). The DNA reads TGTGCCAGCAGTTTATCCGGGTCAGATACGCAGTATTTT. It translates as CASSLSGSDTQYF.